The sequence of this T cell receptor (beta chain) was determined in a study of T cells in localized non-small cell lung cancer. The CDR3 is 15 residues long. V shed 5 bases, J shed 2 bases, and the junction held 9 bases outside the gene matches. The germline V gene has CDR1 SGHKS and CDR2 YYEKEE (reference sequence). The table came from immunoSEQ multiplex PCR; TCRdb's copy has only in-frame clones and leaves some out. There are around 91,000 clones in the sample; 87% occur only once, and around 16% lies in the top ten. Sequenced material: peripheral blood, taken before any cancer treatment. The sequence came from a man aged 40 to 69 with stage I squamous cell lung carcinoma. The chain is built from TRBV5-5 and TRBJ2-5, with 7 nucleotides matching TRBD1. As DNA, the CDR3 is TGTGCCAGCAGTTACGCTGGACAGGAACAAGAGACCCAGTACTTC. It encodes CASSYAGQEQETQYF.